This TCR beta chain was sequenced in a study of blood T cells in healthy people across ages. Alongside a J-beta primer mix, a sample-barcoded 5' primer served in a second PCR lasting roughly 6 to 11 cycles. Via MiXCR, TCRdb re-called the 5' RACE reads, giving one row per CDR3 protein. The sample yields 1.5 million or so distinct CDR3 sequences, approximately 38% seen once. The CDR3 runs 16 residues. Germline V gene data show CDR1 as SGHTA and CDR2 as FQGNSA. V dropped 1 base and J dropped 8 bases, with 20 bases sitting between them. Specimen: blood. The clonotype originates from a woman under 30 in good health. This chain connects TRBV7-2 to TRBJ1-2; D gene unclear. The CDR3 sequence is CASSLVGIQDNGGYTF. The DNA for the CDR3 is TGTGCCAGCAGCTTAGTTGGCATCCAAGACAATGGGGGCTACACCTTC.